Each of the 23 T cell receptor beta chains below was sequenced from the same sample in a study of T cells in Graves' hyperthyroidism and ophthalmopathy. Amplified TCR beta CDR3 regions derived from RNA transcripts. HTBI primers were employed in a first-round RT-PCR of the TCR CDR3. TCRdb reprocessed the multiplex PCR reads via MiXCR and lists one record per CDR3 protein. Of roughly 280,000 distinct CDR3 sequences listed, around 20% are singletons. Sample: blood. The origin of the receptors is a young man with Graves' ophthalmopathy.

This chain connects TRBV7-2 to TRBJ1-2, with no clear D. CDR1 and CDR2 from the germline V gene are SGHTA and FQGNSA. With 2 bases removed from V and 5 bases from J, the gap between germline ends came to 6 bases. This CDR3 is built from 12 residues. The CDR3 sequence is CASSLSRYGYTF. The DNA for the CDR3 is TGTGCCAGCAGCTTATCACGTTATGGCTACACCTTC.

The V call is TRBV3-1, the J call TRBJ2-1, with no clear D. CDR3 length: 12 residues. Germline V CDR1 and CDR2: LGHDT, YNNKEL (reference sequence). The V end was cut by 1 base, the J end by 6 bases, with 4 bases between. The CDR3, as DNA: TGTGCCAGCAGCCAAGTCCCCAATGAGCAGTTCTTC. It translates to CASSQVPNEQFF.

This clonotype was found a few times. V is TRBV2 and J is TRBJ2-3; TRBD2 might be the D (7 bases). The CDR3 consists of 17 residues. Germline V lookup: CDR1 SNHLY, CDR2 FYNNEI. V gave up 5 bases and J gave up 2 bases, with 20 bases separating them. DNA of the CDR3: TGTGCCAGCAGTTCAATAGGGGGGGGAACCAACACAGATACGCAGTATTTT. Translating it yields CASSSIGGGTNTDTQYF.

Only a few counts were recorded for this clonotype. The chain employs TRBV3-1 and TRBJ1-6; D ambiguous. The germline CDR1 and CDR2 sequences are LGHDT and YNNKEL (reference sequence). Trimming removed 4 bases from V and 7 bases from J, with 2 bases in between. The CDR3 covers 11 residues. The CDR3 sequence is CASSLNSPLHF. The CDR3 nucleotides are TGTGCCAGCAGCCTGAATTCACCCCTCCACTTT.

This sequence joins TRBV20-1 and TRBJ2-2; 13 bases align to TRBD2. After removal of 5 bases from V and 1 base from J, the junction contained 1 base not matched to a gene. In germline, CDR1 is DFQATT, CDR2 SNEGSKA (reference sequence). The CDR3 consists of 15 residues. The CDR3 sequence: CSARTSGRNTGELFF. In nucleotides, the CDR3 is TGCAGTGCTCGGACTAGCGGGAGGAACACCGGGGAGCTGTTTTTT.

The CDR3: CASSRDSNTGELFF. In nucleotides, the CDR3 is TGTGCCAGCAGCAGGGACAGTAACACCGGGGAGCTGTTTTTT. The chain couples TRBV5-4 to TRBJ2-2; 7 nucleotides agree with TRBD1. CDR3 length: 14 residues. Looked up from germline, CDR1 is SGHNT and CDR2 is YYREEE (reference sequence). J gave up 2 bases and V 4 bases, and 2 bases lay outside the gene matches.

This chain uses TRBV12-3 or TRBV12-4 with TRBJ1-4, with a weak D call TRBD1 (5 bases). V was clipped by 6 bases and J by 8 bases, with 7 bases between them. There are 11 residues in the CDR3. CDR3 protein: CASRKGEKLFF. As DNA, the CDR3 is TGTGCCAGCAGGAAGGGGGAAAAACTGTTTTTT.

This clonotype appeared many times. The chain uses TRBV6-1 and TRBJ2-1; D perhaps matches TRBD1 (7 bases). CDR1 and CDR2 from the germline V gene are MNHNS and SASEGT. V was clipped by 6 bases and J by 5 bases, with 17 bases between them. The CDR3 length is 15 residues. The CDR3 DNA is TGTGCCAGCAGCAATACAGGGGCGGGGAACAATGAGCAGTTCTTC. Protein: CASSNTGAGNNEQFF.

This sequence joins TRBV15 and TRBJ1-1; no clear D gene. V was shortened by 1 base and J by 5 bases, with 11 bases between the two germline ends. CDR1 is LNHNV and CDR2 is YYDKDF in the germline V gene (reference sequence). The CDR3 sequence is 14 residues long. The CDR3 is CATSRGLGRTEAFF. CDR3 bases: TGTGCCACCAGCAGAGGGCTTGGTAGGACTGAAGCTTTCTTT.

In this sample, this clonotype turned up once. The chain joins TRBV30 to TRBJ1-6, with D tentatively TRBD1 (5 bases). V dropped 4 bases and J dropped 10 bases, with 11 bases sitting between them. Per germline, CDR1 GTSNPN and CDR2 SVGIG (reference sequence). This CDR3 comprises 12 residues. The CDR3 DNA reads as TGTGCCTGGACAAGATGGGGCTCACCCCTCCACTTT. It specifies CAWTRWGSPLHF.

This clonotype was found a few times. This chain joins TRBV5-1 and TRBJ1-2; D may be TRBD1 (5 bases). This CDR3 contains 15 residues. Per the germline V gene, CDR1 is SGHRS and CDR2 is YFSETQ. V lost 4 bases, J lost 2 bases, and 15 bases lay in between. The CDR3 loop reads CASSNGGGLNYGYTF. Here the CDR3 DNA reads TGCGCCAGCAGCAATGGGGGGGGACTCAACTATGGCTACACCTTC.

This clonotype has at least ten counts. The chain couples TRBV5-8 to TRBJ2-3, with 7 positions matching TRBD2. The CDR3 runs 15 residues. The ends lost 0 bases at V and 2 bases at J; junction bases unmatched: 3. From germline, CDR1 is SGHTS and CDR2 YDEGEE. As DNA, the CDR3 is TGTGCCAGCAGCTTGGCAGGGAGGGACACAGATACGCAGTATTTT. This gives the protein CASSLAGRDTDTQYF.

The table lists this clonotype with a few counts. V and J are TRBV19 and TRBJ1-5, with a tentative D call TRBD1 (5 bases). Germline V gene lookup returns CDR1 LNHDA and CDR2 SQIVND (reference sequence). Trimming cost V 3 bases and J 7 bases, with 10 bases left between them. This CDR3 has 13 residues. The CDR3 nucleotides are TGTGCCAGTAGTATGGACATCCTGCAGCCCCAGCATTTT. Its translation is CASSMDILQPQHF.

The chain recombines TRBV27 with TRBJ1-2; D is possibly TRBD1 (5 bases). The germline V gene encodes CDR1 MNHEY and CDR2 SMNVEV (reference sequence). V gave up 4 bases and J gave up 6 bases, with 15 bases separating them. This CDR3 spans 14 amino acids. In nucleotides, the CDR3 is TGTGCCAGCAGTTCCTGGGCGACGGGGCATGGCTACACCTTC. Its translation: CASSSWATGHGYTF.

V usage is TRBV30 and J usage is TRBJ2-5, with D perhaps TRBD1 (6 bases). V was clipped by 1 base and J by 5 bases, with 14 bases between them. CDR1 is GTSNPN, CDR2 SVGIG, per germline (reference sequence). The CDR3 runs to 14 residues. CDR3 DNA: TGTGCCTGGAGTGCGGGGACATTGCGGGAGACCCAGTACTTC. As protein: CAWSAGTLRETQYF.

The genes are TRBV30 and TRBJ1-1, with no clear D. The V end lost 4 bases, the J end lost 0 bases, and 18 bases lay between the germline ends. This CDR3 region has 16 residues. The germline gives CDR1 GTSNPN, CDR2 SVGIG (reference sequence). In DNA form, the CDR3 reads TGTGCCTGGACCCCTCTTCTGGGCAGACTGAACACTGAAGCTTTCTTT. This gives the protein CAWTPLLGRLNTEAFF.

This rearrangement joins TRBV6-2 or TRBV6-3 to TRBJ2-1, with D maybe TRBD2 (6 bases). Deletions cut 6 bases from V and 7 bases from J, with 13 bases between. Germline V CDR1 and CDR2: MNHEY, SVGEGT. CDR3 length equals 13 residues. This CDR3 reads CASRWEGRNEQFF. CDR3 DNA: TGTGCCAGCAGATGGGAAGGGAGGAATGAGCAGTTCTTC.

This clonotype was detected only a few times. CDR3 in amino acids: CATSGNSGYNEQFF. In DNA, the CDR3 is TGTGCCACCAGTGGTAATAGCGGTTACAATGAGCAGTTCTTC. This rearrangement joins TRBV24-1 to TRBJ2-1, with TRBD2 as a possible D gene (6 bases). V lost 5 bases and J 4 bases, leaving 11 bases between the germline ends. The CDR3 length is 14 residues. CDR1 is KGHDR and CDR2 is SFDVKD in the germline V gene.

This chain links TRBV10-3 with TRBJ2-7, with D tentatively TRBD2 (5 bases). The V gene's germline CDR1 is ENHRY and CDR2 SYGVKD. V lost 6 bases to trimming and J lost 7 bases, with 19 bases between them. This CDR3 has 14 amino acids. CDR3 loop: CAIRGEQAGGEQYF. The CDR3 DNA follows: TGTGCCATCAGGGGCGAGCAGGCCGGCGGGGAGCAGTACTTC.

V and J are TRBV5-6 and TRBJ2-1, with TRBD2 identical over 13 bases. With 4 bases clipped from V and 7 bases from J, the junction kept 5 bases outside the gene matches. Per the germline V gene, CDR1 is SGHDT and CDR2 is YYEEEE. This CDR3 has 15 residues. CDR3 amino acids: CASSAGLAGLNEQFF. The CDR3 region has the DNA TGTGCCAGCAGCGCGGGACTAGCGGGATTGAATGAGCAGTTCTTC.

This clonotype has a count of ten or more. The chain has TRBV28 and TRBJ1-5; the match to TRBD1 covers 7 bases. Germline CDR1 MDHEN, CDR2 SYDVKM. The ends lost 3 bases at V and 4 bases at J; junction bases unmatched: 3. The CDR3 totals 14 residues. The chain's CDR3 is CASSFYRGNQPQHF. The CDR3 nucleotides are TGTGCCAGCAGTTTTTACAGGGGTAATCAGCCCCAGCATTTT. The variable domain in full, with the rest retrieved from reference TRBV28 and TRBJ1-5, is DVKVTQSSRYLVKRTGEKVFLECVQDMDHENMFWYRQDPGLGLRLIYFSYDVKMKEKGDIPEGYSVSREKKERFSLILESASTNQTSMYLCASSFYRGNQPQHFGDGTRLSIL.

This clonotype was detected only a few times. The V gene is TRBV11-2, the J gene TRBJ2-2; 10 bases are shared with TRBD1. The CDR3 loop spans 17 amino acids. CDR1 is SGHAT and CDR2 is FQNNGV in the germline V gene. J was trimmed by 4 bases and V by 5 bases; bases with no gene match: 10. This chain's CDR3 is CASSPGTGEMGTGELFF. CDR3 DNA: TGTGCCAGCAGCCCTGGGACAGGGGAGATGGGCACCGGGGAGCTGTTTTTT.

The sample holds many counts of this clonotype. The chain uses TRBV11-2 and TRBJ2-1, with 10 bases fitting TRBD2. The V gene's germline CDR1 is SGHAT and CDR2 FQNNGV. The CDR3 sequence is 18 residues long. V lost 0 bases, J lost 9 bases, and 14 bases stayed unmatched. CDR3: CASSLDYWKPSGSGEQFF. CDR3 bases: TGTGCCAGCAGCTTAGATTATTGGAAGCCTAGCGGGAGTGGTGAGCAGTTCTTC.